This section outlines one T cell receptor beta chain sequence together with its context. The antigen is unknown. Primers for the PCR totalled 60 Vbeta and 13 Jbeta. Per the authors' pipeline: Counted up in a later analysis, unique TCR beta chains came to about 83 million, with around 9.9 million shared. Profiled with immunoSEQ multiplex PCR; TCRdb holds only in-frame clones, not every one. The V and J calls and clone size come from that table; D and trimming were worked out from the DNA. The sample holds some 180,000 clones, approximately 80% seen once. This sample is drawn from a study of cytomegalovirus exposure and HLA in healthy donors. When sampled, the donors appeared nominally healthy, though they likely had unrecorded immune exposures. General study points: Roughly even sequencing depth across donors was the assumption behind the presence/absence analyses. A later analysis linked a missense DCLRE1C variant to TCR beta V- and J-gene trimming.

The ends were cut back, 2 bases at V and 0 bases at J, with 8 bases in the middle. The CDR3 contains 15 residues. CDR1 and CDR2 (germline): MGHDK, SYGVNS. The receptor comes from a girl aged 10-17 years in good health and CMV-seropositive. The chain employs TRBV25-1 and TRBJ1-3; the D is unclear. Sequencing input: PBMCs. DNA for the CDR3: TGTGCCAGCAGTGAACGAGATAGCTCTGGAAACACCATATATTTT. This gives the protein CASSERDSSGNTIYF.